The 9 T cell receptor beta chains in this list originate from one sample, sequenced in a study of T-cell reconstitution after alpha-beta-depleted transplantation in children (dated by TCRdb to 2015 to 2016). The method behind the library was PCR. Sequenced using an Illumina HiSeq 2500. TCR library preparation used molecular barcoding, with unique molecular identifiers applied to normalize quantification of the TCRbeta repertoire. Clones were called with MiXCR by TCRdb after fastp trimmed the public reads at Q25, and only in-frame beta chains were retained. Rows with one shared CDR3 protein collapse into an entry with the most common genes and DNA. The sample table contains hundreds of thousands of distinct CDR3 sequences; only one count was recorded for roughly 14% of them. 0.79% of the sample belongs to the ten largest clones. Read against the paper, the sample's treatment or condition label means: allogeneic hematopoietic cell transplantation with graft depleted of TCRalphabeta T cells and CD19 B cells.

Specimen: PBMCs, collected before TCRalphabeta/CD19-depleted stem cell transplant. The receptor set was obtained from a girl aged 2-9 years with congenital amegakaryocytic thrombocytopenia, due to receive a stem cell transplant.

About this clonotype itself: In this CDR3 the conserved last residue, phenylalanine or tryptophan, is missing, so a read error is likely. The CDR3: CASSQGGGTEAFL. The DNA of the CDR3 is TGTGCCAGCAGCCAAGGAGGGGGCACTGAAGCTTTCTTA. This chain connects TRBV3-1 to TRBJ1-1, with D perhaps matching TRBD1 (6 bases). Trimming removed 1 base at V and 4 bases at J, with 7 bases between. The CDR3 has 13 amino acids. The germline V gene has CDR1 LGHDT and CDR2 YNNKEL (reference sequence).

A remark on this clonotype: Given a much more abundant clone one base away, this may be a read error. CDR3 protein: CANSYSRVGGELFF. CDR3 in DNA: TGTGCCAACAGTTACTCGAGAGTTGGCGGGGAGCTGTTTTTT. The V and J genes are TRBV6-5 and TRBJ2-2; no clear D. CDR1 is MNHEY, CDR2 SVGAGI, per germline. This CDR3 has 14 residues.

The V call is TRBV20-1, the J call TRBJ2-7; D ambiguous. CDR3 length equals 13 residues. In germline, CDR1 is DFQATT, CDR2 SNEGSKA (reference sequence). V was trimmed by 4 bases and J by 7 bases, leaving 17 bases between them. In nucleotides, the CDR3 is TGCAGTGCTACCCACCAAACCTTGGGGGAGCAGTACTTC. It translates to CSATHQTLGEQYF.

This chain joins TRBV19 and TRBJ2-1; a weak D match, TRBD1 (6 bases). Trimming shortened V by 2 bases and J by 7 bases, and 21 bases separated the two germline ends. CDR1 LNHDA and CDR2 SQIVND come from the germline V gene (reference sequence). The CDR3 loop spans 17 amino acids. CDR3 sequence reads: CASSIPKGTQWVNEQFF. CDR3 nucleotides: TGTGCCAGTAGTATACCGAAGGGGACACAATGGGTGAATGAGCAGTTCTTC.

For this clonotype: A single base separates this from a much larger clone, so it may be a read error. The rearrangement links TRBV5-1 to TRBJ1-1, with D uncertain. Germline CDR1 reads SGHRS; CDR2 reads YFSETQ. CDR3 length: 15 residues. The V and J ends lost 0 bases and 0 bases respectively, with 9 bases between them. CDR3 region: CASSLEYNVNTEAFF. CDR3 nucleotide sequence: TGCGCCAGCAGCTTGGAATACAACGTGAACACTGAAGCTTTCTTT.

Only a few counts were recorded for this clonotype. This chain uses TRBV20-1 with TRBJ2-1; 14 nucleotides match TRBD2. The V segment lost 2 bases and the J segment 9 bases; nucleotides outside the gene matches: 6. The CDR3 runs 15 residues. Germline lookup yields CDR1 DFQATT and CDR2 SNEGSKA (reference sequence). CDR3 protein: CSARPGLAGGREQFF. CDR3 nucleotide sequence: TGCAGTGCTAGACCCGGACTAGCGGGAGGTCGTGAGCAGTTCTTC.

The chain couples TRBV30 to TRBJ2-7, with 7 positions matching TRBD2. CDR1 is GTSNPN, CDR2 SVGIG, per germline (reference sequence). Trimming at V came to 0 bases and at J to 1 base, leaving 3 bases not matched to a gene. The length of the CDR3 is 14 residues. The CDR3 nucleotides read TGTGCCTGGAGTGTAGCTAGCGGTTCCTACGAGCAGTACTTC. Its translation: CAWSVASGSYEQYF.

Ten or more counts support this clonotype. The chain links TRBV20-1 to TRBJ2-1; D is unresolved. CDR3 size: 10 residues. Germline V gene lookup returns CDR1 DFQATT and CDR2 SNEGSKA (reference sequence). V was shortened by 3 bases and J by 4 bases, with 1 base between the two germline ends. The CDR3, as DNA: TGCAGTGCTAGTTACAATGAGCAGTTCTTC. Its protein is CSASYNEQFF.

This clonotype has only a few counts. V usage is TRBV5-1 and J usage is TRBJ2-1, with 12 bases matching TRBD2. The length of the CDR3 is 17 residues. Germline V gene data show CDR1 as SGHRS and CDR2 as YFSETQ. J lost 8 bases, V lost 0 bases, and 9 bases had no gene match. The DNA for the CDR3 is TGCGCCAGCAGCTTGGGCCTAGCGGGAGGGGTCTTATATGAGCAGTTCTTC. As protein: CASSLGLAGGVLYEQFF.